Following are 6 T cell receptor beta chains from one sample sequenced in a study of prognosis after radiotherapy for stage I lung cancer. TCR beta CDR3 amplification from genomic DNA was performed by two-round multiplex PCR. First-round PCR, the initial amplification, used primers specific to each TRBV and TRBJ gene. TCRdb reanalysed the multiplex PCR reads using MiXCR and keeps one entry per CDR3 protein. The data hold fewer than 15,000 distinct CDR3 sequences, with 43% observed a single time. Sequences were derived from PBMCs, sampled before or after stereotactic body radiation therapy (not recorded which). The receptors stem from a donor over 45 with non-small cell lung cancer.

Details on this clonotype: A read error is likely here: a far larger clone is one base away. The chain links TRBV7-9 to TRBJ1-3; D gene unclear. There are 16 residues in the CDR3. The V gene's germline CDR1 is SEHNR and CDR2 FQNEAQ (reference sequence). V dropped 6 bases and J dropped 0 bases, with 15 bases sitting between them. CDR3 protein: CASRRDGLSSGNTIYF. CDR3 nucleotide sequence: TGTGCCAGCAGAAGAGACGGACTGTCCTCTGGAAACACCATATATTTT.

This clonotype rates as medium-sized. V usage is TRBV2 and J usage is TRBJ2-7, with D possibly matching TRBD1 (5 bases). V dropped 4 bases and J dropped 6 bases, with 16 bases sitting between them. The CDR3 length is 14 residues. Germline V CDR1 and CDR2: SNHLY, FYNNEI. CDR3 loop: CASSGLAAGIEQYF. CDR3 nucleotide sequence: TGTGCCAGCAGTGGACTTGCGGCAGGGATCGAGCAGTACTTC.

The chain is built from TRBV12-3 or TRBV12-4 and TRBJ2-3; D possibly corresponds to TRBD2 (6 bases). Deletions cut 5 bases from V and 1 base from J, with 13 bases between. This CDR3 is built from 15 residues. The DNA of the CDR3 is TGTGCCAGCAGTCCCCCCGGGGGTGGCACAGATACGCAGTATTTT. Its protein product is CASSPPGGGTDTQYF.

The J gene is TRBJ1-2, the V gene TRBV7-2, with D uncertain. Germline V gives CDR1 SGHTA, CDR2 FQGNSA. V was cut by 3 bases and J by 5 bases, with 10 bases left in between. The CDR3 spans 13 residues. CDR3 bases: TGTGCCAGCAGCTTCGCTCGGGGATATGGCTACACCTTC. The encoded protein is CASSFARGYGYTF.

J is TRBJ2-7 and V is TRBV5-6, with D possibly being TRBD1 (6 bases). Looked up from germline, CDR1 is SGHDT and CDR2 is YYEEEE. The V gene lost 0 bases and the J gene lost 2 bases, with 12 bases spanning the gap. This CDR3 region has 15 residues. The CDR3 loop is CASSLGPGETYEQYF. CDR3 sequence (DNA): TGTGCCAGCAGCTTGGGGCCAGGGGAAACCTACGAGCAGTACTTC.

The chain has TRBV12-3 or TRBV12-4 and TRBJ1-6; D gene uncertain. V dropped 2 bases and J dropped 4 bases, with 18 bases sitting between them. CDR3 length: 18 amino acids. As DNA, the CDR3 is TGTGCCAGCAGTTTAATTAAGGCCCTATTTGGGTATAATTCACCCCTCCACTTT. Translation: CASSLIKALFGYNSPLHF.